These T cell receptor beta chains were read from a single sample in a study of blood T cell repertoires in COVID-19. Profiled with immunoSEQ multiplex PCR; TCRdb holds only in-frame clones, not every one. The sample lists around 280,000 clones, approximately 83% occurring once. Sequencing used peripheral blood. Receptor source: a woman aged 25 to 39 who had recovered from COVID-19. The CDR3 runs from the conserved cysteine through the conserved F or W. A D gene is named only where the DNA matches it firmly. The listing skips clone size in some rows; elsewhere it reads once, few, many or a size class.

CDR3 protein: CASSLAGGFGYGYTF
CDR3 DNA: TGTGCCAGCAGCTTAGCAGGGGGCTTCGGCTATGGCTACACCTTC
D gene: TRBD1
clone size: -
J gene: TRBJ1-2
V gene: TRBV7-2

CDR3 protein: CASSDPPSGEGGDTQYF
CDR3 DNA: TGTGCCAGCAGTGATCCTCCTAGCGGGGAGGGAGGAGATACGCAGTATTTT
D gene: TRBD2
clone size: -
J gene: TRBJ2-3
V gene: TRBV25-1

CDR3 protein: CASSAATGSLGETQYF
CDR3 DNA: TGTGCCAGCAGCGCCGCCACCGGGAGCCTGGGGGAGACCCAGTACTTC
D gene: -
clone size: -
J gene: TRBJ2-5
V gene: TRBV9

CDR3 protein: CASSQKGLAGGWYF
CDR3 DNA: TGTGCCAGCAGCCAAAAGGGCCTAGCGGGGGGGTGGTATTTT
D gene: TRBD2
clone size: -
J gene: TRBJ2-3
V gene: TRBV3-1/TRBV3-2

CDR3 protein: CASSRAAEQYF
CDR3 DNA: TGTGCCAGCAGCCGAGCGGCCGAGCAGTACTTC
D gene: -
clone size: -
J gene: TRBJ2-7
V gene: TRBV6-5

CDR3 protein: CASSYGLLNTEAFF
CDR3 DNA: TGTGCCAGCAGTTACGGGCTTTTGAACACTGAAGCTTTCTTT
D gene: -
clone size: -
J gene: TRBJ1-1
V gene: TRBV6-2/TRBV6-3

CDR3 protein: CATKRTGVDNSPLHF
CDR3 DNA: TGCGCCACAAAAAGGACAGGGGTTGACAATTCACCCCTCCACTTT
D gene: TRBD1
clone size: few
J gene: TRBJ1-6
V gene: TRBV4-1

CDR3 protein: CASSWGDSGGTDTQYF
CDR3 DNA: TGCGCCAGCAGCTGGGGAGACTCCGGAGGCACAGATACGCAGTATTTT
D gene: -
clone size: -
J gene: TRBJ2-3
V gene: TRBV5-1

CDR3 protein: CASSFYRGGTDTQYF
CDR3 DNA: TGCGCCAGCAGCTTTTACAGGGGCGGGACAGATACGCAGTATTTT
D gene: TRBD1
clone size: -
J gene: TRBJ2-3
V gene: TRBV5-1

CDR3 protein: CASSPWTGGDTEAFF
CDR3 DNA: TGTGCCAGCAGTCCATGGACAGGGGGGGACACTGAAGCTTTCTTT
D gene: TRBD1
clone size: -
J gene: TRBJ1-1
V gene: TRBV6-2/TRBV6-3

CDR3 protein: CASSLEGLGANVLTF
CDR3 DNA: TGCGCCAGCAGCTTGGAGGGACTTGGGGCCAACGTCCTGACTTTC
D gene: -
clone size: -
J gene: TRBJ2-6
V gene: TRBV5-1

CDR3 protein: CASRTGINSYTF
CDR3 DNA: TGTGCCAGCAGGACAGGGATTAATAGCTACACCTTC
D gene: TRBD1
clone size: -
J gene: TRBJ1-2
V gene: TRBV28